Presented here are 14 T cell receptor beta chains from one specimen sequenced in a study of CD8 T cells in Susac syndrome. With random hexamers, 0.5 to 1 ug RNA was reverse transcribed. TCRdb fed the immunoSEQ multiplex PCR reads into MiXCR, producing one record per CDR3 protein. The table records 90,000 to 150,000 distinct CDR3 sequences, 90% to 95% of them present only once. The sample comprised CD4+ T cells from PBMCs. These receptors were taken from a human donor in good health.

The chain is built from TRBV20-1 and TRBJ2-1, with 7 bases identical to TRBD1. Looked up from germline, CDR1 is DFQATT and CDR2 is SNEGSKA (reference sequence). Unmatched junction bases numbered 4, after V lost 4 bases and J lost 1 base. The CDR3 spans 14 residues. The CDR3 protein is CSATRGLSYNEQFF. The DNA for the CDR3 is TGCAGTGCTACTAGGGGGCTATCCTACAATGAGCAGTTCTTC.

The V and J genes are TRBV3-1 and TRBJ2-7, with TRBD2 matching over 8 bases. The CDR3 contains 17 residues. From germline, CDR1 is LGHDT and CDR2 YNNKEL (reference sequence). J gave up 6 bases and V 1 base, and 14 bases lay outside the gene matches. The CDR3: CASSQAAAGGGRGEQYF. The DNA for the CDR3 is TGTGCCAGCAGCCAAGCAGCTGCGGGAGGAGGAAGGGGCGAGCAGTACTTC.

The chain carries TRBV12-3 or TRBV12-4 and TRBJ1-3; weak D call: TRBD1 (6 bases). The germline V and J ends were trimmed by 7 bases and 8 bases, with 18 bases remaining between them. This CDR3 contains 14 residues. As DNA, the CDR3 is TGTGCCAGCACCCTGGGGGGCGTTTCGGACACCATATATTTT. It yields the protein CASTLGGVSDTIYF.

The chain combines TRBV24-1 with TRBJ2-1; weak D call: TRBD1 (5 bases). The V end was cut by 3 bases, the J end by 7 bases, with 12 bases between. This CDR3 has 14 amino acids. From germline, CDR1 is KGHDR and CDR2 SFDVKD. The CDR3 loop reads CATSDGQGINEQFF. DNA of the CDR3: TGTGCCACCAGTGATGGGCAGGGCATTAATGAGCAGTTCTTC.

The rearrangement links TRBV30 to TRBJ1-1; 8 positions agree with TRBD1. V lost 2 bases, J lost 4 bases, and 9 bases stayed unmatched. The CDR3 extends over 15 amino acids. The germline V gene has CDR1 GTSNPN and CDR2 SVGIG (reference sequence). Here the CDR3 DNA reads TGTGCCTGGAGTCTTCCCGGGACAGGACTCACTGAAGCTTTCTTT. This sequence encodes CAWSLPGTGLTEAFF.

The count of this clonotype is one. The chain carries TRBV30 and TRBJ1-5; D not certain. The germline V gene has CDR1 GTSNPN and CDR2 SVGIG (reference sequence). The V end was cut by 0 bases, the J end by 3 bases, with 6 bases between. The CDR3 runs 13 residues. The CDR3 protein is CAWSVQTNQPQHF. CDR3 DNA sequence: TGTGCCTGGAGTGTACAGACCAATCAGCCCCAGCATTTT.

V and J are TRBV7-2 and TRBJ2-5; 8 bases are a match to TRBD1. The length of the CDR3 is 16 residues. V shed 5 bases and J 5 bases; nucleotides not matched to a gene: 13. Germline-derived CDR1 and CDR2 are SGHTA and FQGNSA. The CDR3 bases are TGTGCCAGCAGCACACGGACAGGGCAAGGGGTGGAGACCCAGTACTTC. This gives the protein CASSTRTGQGVETQYF.

This clonotype was recorded only once. The chain carries TRBV25-1 and TRBJ2-6; 11 positions agree with TRBD1. CDR1 is MGHDK and CDR2 is SYGVNS in the germline V gene. The V and J ends lost 3 bases and 0 bases, in that order; junction bases with no gene match: 4. The CDR3 is made up of 18 amino acids. The CDR3 DNA reads as TGTGCCAGCAGTGATCCCGGGACAGGGGGCTCTGGGGCCAACGTCCTGACTTTC. Encoded protein: CASSDPGTGGSGANVLTF.

CDR3 coding DNA: TGTGCCTGGACCCCCGCTCCGGGCTCAGTCTACAATGAGCAGTTCTTC. The encoded protein is CAWTPAPGSVYNEQFF. The chain uses TRBV30 and TRBJ2-1; D is ambiguous. Trimming cost V 4 bases and J 3 bases, with 19 bases left between them. Germline loops: CDR1 GTSNPN, CDR2 SVGIG (reference sequence). This CDR3 spans 16 amino acids.

J is TRBJ2-2 and V is TRBV18; TRBD1 matches 7 bases. From germline, CDR1 is KGHSH and CDR2 LQKENI. V was clipped by 2 bases and J by 4 bases; unmatched bases: 7. This CDR3 has 16 residues. The CDR3 nucleotides are TGTGCCAGCTCACCAACAAGGGGGCCCAGCACCGGGGAGCTGTTTTTT. It translates to CASSPTRGPSTGELFF.

This chain joins TRBV18 and TRBJ2-2; the D is unclear. This CDR3 comprises 14 residues. Looked up from germline, CDR1 is KGHSH and CDR2 is LQKENI. Trimming took off 4 bases at V and 2 bases at J, with 8 bases between the two ends. DNA for the CDR3: TGTGCCAGCTCACAGGACCATAACACCGGGGAGCTGTTTTTT. This gives the protein CASSQDHNTGELFF.

The chain joins TRBV9 to TRBJ2-1, with D perhaps TRBD2 (5 bases). V lost 4 bases and J 5 bases, leaving 13 bases between the germline ends. The germline gives CDR1 SGDLS, CDR2 YYNGEE. CDR3 size: 14 residues. The CDR3 coding sequence is TGTGCCAGCAGCCTGGGGAGTTTACACAATGAGCAGTTCTTC. It yields the protein CASSLGSLHNEQFF.

The gene calls are TRBV5-8 and TRBJ2-1; possibly TRBD2 for D (6 bases). The V gene lost 0 bases and the J gene lost 2 bases, with 9 bases spanning the gap. Germline V CDR1 and CDR2: SGHTS, YDEGEE. The CDR3 length is 15 residues. The CDR3 nucleotides are TGTGCCAGCAGCTTGGCCGGCGGGACCTACAATGAGCAGTTCTTC. Translation gives CASSLAGGTYNEQFF.

The chain joins TRBV6-5 to TRBJ2-1; D gene unclear. Germline V gene data show CDR1 as MNHEY and CDR2 as SVGAGI. The CDR3 spans 11 residues. V was cut by 1 base and J by 7 bases, with 2 bases left in between. CDR3 DNA: TGTGCCAGCAGTTACTTGAATGAGCAGTTCTTC. Translating gives CASSYLNEQFF.